These T cell receptor beta chains were read from a single sample in a study of blood T cell repertoires in COVID-19. Profiling relied on immunoSEQ multiplex PCR, and the TCRdb table lists in-frame clones only, not all of them. The sample yields approximately 230,000 clones, 87% seen once. Input material: peripheral blood. The receptors shown here come from a man between 18 and 35 years old with active or convalescent COVID-19. CDR3s include the opening cysteine and the closing phenylalanine or tryptophan. Each record gives: D gene, V gene, clone size, J gene, CDR3 DNA, CDR3 protein. D genes are given only for firm matches. Expanded clones get a size class; other rows say once, few or many, or leave the size out.

>NA|TRBV6-5|NA|TRBJ1-1
TGTGCCAGCAGTTCCCACCAGGCCCAGGGGAGGGTTGAAGCTTTCTTT
CASSSHQAQGRVEAFF
>NA|TRBV15|NA|TRBJ1-6
TGTGCCACCAGCAGAGACCAGGGTTCGACACCCCTCCACTTT
CATSRDQGSTPLHF
>TRBD1|TRBV10-3|NA|TRBJ1-3
TGTGCCATCAGGCAAGGGACAGGCGGAAACACCATATATTTT
CAIRQGTGGNTIYF
>TRBD2|TRBV5-6|once|TRBJ2-1
TGTGCCAGCAGCTTGTGGGCTAGCGGGGGGGCGTTCGAGCAGTTCTTC
CASSLWASGGAFEQFF
>NA|TRBV15|NA|TRBJ2-3
TGTGCCACCAGCAGATCAGCGAGGGCAGGAGACACAGATACGCAGTATTTT
CATSRSARAGDTDTQYF
>NA|TRBV15|NA|TRBJ1-1
TGTGCCACCAGCAGAGATCTTAGAGGTAACACTGAAGCTTTCTTT
CATSRDLRGNTEAFF
>NA|TRBV28|NA|TRBJ2-7
TGTGCCAGCAGCCAGGGGTTATACGAGCAGTACTTC
CASSQGLYEQYF
>TRBD2|TRBV5-5|NA|TRBJ2-5
TGTGCCAGCAGCCTCCTAGCGGGGACTTTCCAAGAGACCCAGTACTTC
CASSLLAGTFQETQYF
>NA|TRBV6-6|NA|TRBJ1-1
TGTGCCAGCAGTTACGGGCCCACAGGAACCCAGGGGGCTTTCTTT
CASSYGPTGTQGAFF
>NA|TRBV7-9|NA|TRBJ2-7
TGTGCCAGCAGCCCCCTTAAGCGCGAGCAGTACTTC
CASSPLKREQYF
>TRBD2|TRBV11-3|NA|TRBJ2-1
TGTGCCAGCAGCTTAGCGCCAGCGGGGGTCTATGAGCAGTTCTTC
CASSLAPAGVYEQFF
>TRBD1|TRBV7-2|NA|TRBJ1-2
TGTGCCAGCAGCTCCGACAGGGGTCATGGCTACACCTTC
CASSSDRGHGYTF
>TRBD2|TRBV7-2|NA|TRBJ2-1
TGTGCCAGCAGCTTATGGGCCGGGGGGTACAATGAGCAGTTCTTC
CASSLWAGGYNEQFF
>TRBD1|TRBV20-1|NA|TRBJ2-3
TGCAGTGCTAGTCCTCCGGGACAGGGGATTACAGATACGCAGTATTTT
CSASPPGQGITDTQYF
>NA|TRBV7-2|NA|TRBJ2-5
TGTGCCAGCAGCGAATGGAGGGGGGGCCAAGAGACCCAGTACTTC
CASSEWRGGQETQYF
>NA|TRBV7-2|NA|TRBJ1-2
TGTGCCAGCAGCCCAGGTGCTAACTATGGCTACACCTTC
CASSPGANYGYTF
>NA|TRBV18|NA|TRBJ2-5
TGTGCCAGCTCGCACGACTCCCGCCAAGAGACCCAGTACTTC
CASSHDSRQETQYF
>TRBD2|TRBV7-7|NA|TRBJ2-1
TGTGCCAGCAGCCCTTCTAGCGGGAGTTACAATGAGCAGTTCTTC
CASSPSSGSYNEQFF
>NA|TRBV5-5|NA|TRBJ2-1
TGTGCCAGCAGCCCGTTCGCGGGCTCCTACAATGAGCAGTTCTTC
CASSPFAGSYNEQFF
>TRBD1|TRBV11-2|NA|TRBJ2-2
TGTGCCAGCAGCTCGCACCAGGGGGTGGACACCGGGGAGCTGTTTTTT
CASSSHQGVDTGELFF
>TRBD2|TRBV13|NA|TRBJ2-1
TGTGCCAGCAGCCTAGCGGGGTCCGAACAGTTCTTC
CASSLAGSEQFF
>TRBD1|TRBV9|NA|TRBJ1-1
TGTGCCAGCAGCGTAGCGATTGCAGGGGGGAACACTGAAGCTTTCTTT
CASSVAIAGGNTEAFF
>NA|TRBV12-2|NA|TRBJ2-3
TGTGCAAGTCGCTTCCGTCTTAGCGGGCGAGGGGATACGCAGTATTTT
CASRFRLSGRGDTQYF
>TRBD2|TRBV6-5|NA|TRBJ2-2
TGTGCCAGCAGTTACGTACTAGCGGGGGGGGAGCTGTTTTTT
CASSYVLAGGELFF
>NA|TRBV15|NA|TRBJ2-5
TGTGCCACCAGCAGAGATATCCAGGGTTTCGAGACCCAGTACTTC
CATSRDIQGFETQYF
>TRBD2|TRBV10-3|NA|TRBJ2-7
TGTGCCACCCGATCCGGGACTATGTACCAGCCCGACGAGCAGTACTTC
CATRSGTMYQPDEQYF
>TRBD1|TRBV4-3|once|TRBJ2-1
TGCGCCAGCAGCCCCCAAGGACAGGCCTACAATGAGCAGTTCTTC
CASSPQGQAYNEQFF
>NA|TRBV10-3|once|TRBJ1-1
TGTGCCACCAAGCTGGCGGTCTCGGCCAGCACTGAAGCTTTCTTT
CATKLAVSASTEAFF
>NA|TRBV2|NA|TRBJ2-7
TGTGCCAGCAAAGAGTACTACGAGCAGTACTTC
CASKEYYEQYF
>NA|TRBV11-1|NA|TRBJ1-6
TGTGCCAGCAGCGCGACAGGAATCTATAATTCACCCCTCCACTTT
CASSATGIYNSPLHF
>NA|TRBV25-1|NA|TRBJ1-4
TGTGCCAGCGCCACTCAGGGAAGGGTCCCTGAAAAACTGTTTTTT
CASATQGRVPEKLFF
>NA|TRBV4-3|NA|TRBJ1-3
TGCGCCAGCAGCCCGACAGCAGCCTCTGGAAACACCATATATTTT
CASSPTAASGNTIYF
>TRBD2|TRBV5-5|NA|TRBJ2-2
TGTGCCAGCAGCCCCGGACTAGCGGGAGGGAGTGTCGGGGAGCTGTTTTTT
CASSPGLAGGSVGELFF
>NA|TRBV9|NA|TRBJ2-1
TGTGCCAGCAGCGAGGAGGGTTCGGCCTACAATGAGCAGTTCTTC
CASSEEGSAYNEQFF
>NA|TRBV6-2/TRBV6-3|NA|TRBJ2-5
TGTGCCAGCAGTTATTATGGCGGGGGCCTTAATGAAGAGACCCAGTACTTC
CASSYYGGGLNEETQYF
>NA|TRBV4-1|NA|TRBJ1-1
TGCGCCAGCAGCCAAGAAGGAAAAGGGGCAGGCAAGAACACTGAAGCTTTCTTT
CASSQEGKGAGKNTEAFF
>TRBD1|TRBV25-1|NA|TRBJ1-2
TGTGCCAGCAGTGAATCCGGGACAGGGGCCGTCCAGGGCTACACCTTC
CASSESGTGAVQGYTF
>NA|TRBV9|NA|TRBJ1-5
TGTGCCAGCAGCGTAGGAGTAGGAGGAGCTCAGCCCCAGCATTTT
CASSVGVGGAQPQHF
>NA|TRBV7-2|NA|TRBJ2-7
TGTGCCAGCAGCTCCCCATACGAGCAGTACTTC
CASSSPYEQYF
>NA|TRBV6-5|NA|TRBJ2-1
TGTGCCAGCACGGACGGGGTTGGAGAGAATGAGCAGTTCTTC
CASTDGVGENEQFF
>TRBD1|TRBV11-3|once|TRBJ2-2
TGTGCCAGCAGCTTAGGAAGGGGGCGTACCGGGGAGCTGTTTTTT
CASSLGRGRTGELFF
>TRBD2|TRBV3-1/TRBV3-2|NA|TRBJ2-4
TGTGCCAGCAGCCAGACTAGCGGAACGGGAGCCAAAAACATTCAGTACTTC
CASSQTSGTGAKNIQYF
>NA|TRBV28|NA|TRBJ1-2
TGTGCCAGCAGGATTCAGGGAGGAGGCTACACCTTC
CASRIQGGGYTF
>NA|TRBV6-5|NA|TRBJ1-4
TGTGCCAGCAGTTACACATGGACTTCAACTAATGAAAAACTGTTTTTT
CASSYTWTSTNEKLFF
>NA|TRBV19|NA|TRBJ1-3
TGTGCCAGTAGTATGAGCGGGCCAGGAGAGAATCTCTCTGGAAACACCATATATTTT
CASSMSGPGENLSGNTIYF
>NA|TRBV19|NA|TRBJ2-1
TGTGCCAGTAGTTTGGCTCTTTACAATGAGCAGTTCTTC
CASSLALYNEQFF
>NA|TRBV25-1|NA|TRBJ1-1
TGTGCCAGCAGTGAATACGGGGTCGTAGGAGCTTTCTTT
CASSEYGVVGAFF
>NA|TRBV15|NA|TRBJ2-5
TGTGCCACCCGGGATCAGTTAGGGGGACCCCAAACCCAGTACTTC
CATRDQLGGPQTQYF
>TRBD1|TRBV18|once|TRBJ1-1
TGTGCCAGCTCGAAGACAGGGGAGGACACTGAAGCTTTCTTT
CASSKTGEDTEAFF
>NA|TRBV5-1|NA|TRBJ1-6
TGCGCCAGCAGCTTGAGTCGGAATTCACCCCTCCACTTT
CASSLSRNSPLHF
>TRBD1|TRBV10-1|NA|TRBJ2-7
TGCGCCAGCAGCCCCACAGGGGCGTCTAGCGAGCAGTACTTC
CASSPTGASSEQYF